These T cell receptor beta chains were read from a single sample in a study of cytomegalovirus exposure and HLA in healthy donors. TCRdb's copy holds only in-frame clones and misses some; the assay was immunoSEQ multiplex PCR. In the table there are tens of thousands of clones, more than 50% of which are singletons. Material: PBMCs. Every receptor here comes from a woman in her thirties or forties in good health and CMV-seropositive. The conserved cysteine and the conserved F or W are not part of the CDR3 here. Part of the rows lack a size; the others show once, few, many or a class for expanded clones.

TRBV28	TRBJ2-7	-	ASSLSGGDPSYEQY
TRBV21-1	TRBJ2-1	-	ASKGTSGPMGHEQF
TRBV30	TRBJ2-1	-	AWHPGTSGRAQF
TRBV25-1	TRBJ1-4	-	TSSVRPGDGNEKLF
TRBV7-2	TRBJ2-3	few	ASSFRQGDTQY
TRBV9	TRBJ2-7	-	ASSRGDRGLEQY
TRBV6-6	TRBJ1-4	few	ASSYSEKLF
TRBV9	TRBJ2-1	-	ASSVESGPPSNEQF
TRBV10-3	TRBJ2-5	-	AISATSGRAGLQETQY
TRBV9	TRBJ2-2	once	ASSPRQGGTGELF
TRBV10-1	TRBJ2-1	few	ASRPGLAGESEQF